The T cell receptor (beta chain) under discussion was sequenced for a study of memory CD4+ T cells and cytomegalovirus serostatus. Study-level background: Of the healthy Belgian adults, eight or nine were CMV seropositive and about 24 seronegative.

The CDR3 has 14 residues. CDR1 and CDR2 from the germline V gene are SGHTA and FQGNSA. With V trimmed by 0 bases and J by 8 bases, 3 bases remained unmatched. As concerns this clone: Its antigen is not known.

Notes on the study in general: Of under 200 reported CMV TCRbeta sequences, 60 to 85 were found in memory CD4+ repertoires. The CMV-associated TCR signature appears largely within the CD4+ memory repertoire.

Single viable CD3+CD4+CD8-CD45RO+ cells were sorted as the memory CD4+ T cells. Total CD4+ T cells were enriched by CD4 positive selection. Repertoires were generated with immunoSEQ multiplex PCR, while TCRdb's copy carries only in-frame clones and drops some. There are 35,000 to 55,000 clones in the sample; roughly 78% occur only once, and around 0.99% lies in the top ten. The TCR was taken from an adult in good health and CMV-seronegative. This chain links TRBV7-2 with TRBJ1-1; 10 bases are a match to TRBD1. Sequencing input: memory CD4+ T cells from blood. CDR3: CASSLARGQGEAFF. CDR3 DNA sequence: TGTGCCAGCAGCTTAGCGAGGGGACAGGGGGAAGCTTTCTTT.